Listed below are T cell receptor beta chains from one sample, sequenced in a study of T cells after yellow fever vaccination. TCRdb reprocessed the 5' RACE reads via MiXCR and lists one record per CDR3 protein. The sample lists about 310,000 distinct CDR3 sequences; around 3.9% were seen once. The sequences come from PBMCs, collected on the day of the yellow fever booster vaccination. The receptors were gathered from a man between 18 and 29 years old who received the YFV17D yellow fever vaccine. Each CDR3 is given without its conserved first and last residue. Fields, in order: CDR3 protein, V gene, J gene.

cdr3_aa: ASQEGTGVFYEQY; v_call: TRBV2; j_call: TRBJ2-7
cdr3_aa: ASSLMGYRDSPLH; v_call: TRBV5-1; j_call: TRBJ1-6
cdr3_aa: ASSEWTYGYT; v_call: TRBV10-2; j_call: TRBJ1-2
cdr3_aa: ASSPGTATQY; v_call: TRBV12-3/TRBV12-4; j_call: TRBJ2-5
cdr3_aa: ASSLEPANEQF; v_call: TRBV5-1; j_call: TRBJ2-1
cdr3_aa: ASSLQGPREQY; v_call: TRBV7-2; j_call: TRBJ2-7
cdr3_aa: SARTGFPTQY; v_call: TRBV20-1; j_call: TRBJ2-5
cdr3_aa: ASSQGTTQY; v_call: TRBV4-1; j_call: TRBJ2-3
cdr3_aa: ASTPSQYNEQF; v_call: TRBV6-2/TRBV6-3; j_call: TRBJ2-1
cdr3_aa: SVGQGATGELF; v_call: TRBV29-1; j_call: TRBJ2-2
cdr3_aa: ASSPSYQETQY; v_call: TRBV18; j_call: TRBJ2-5
cdr3_aa: ASSRNRPYEQY; v_call: TRBV7-2; j_call: TRBJ2-7
cdr3_aa: ASSWAPTPNTEAF; v_call: TRBV5-1; j_call: TRBJ1-1
cdr3_aa: ASSLATGTDTQY; v_call: TRBV7-9; j_call: TRBJ2-3
cdr3_aa: SATGRGQETQY; v_call: TRBV20-1; j_call: TRBJ2-5
cdr3_aa: ASSREGTSGETQY; v_call: TRBV7-6; j_call: TRBJ2-5
cdr3_aa: SARDANDREINTIY; v_call: TRBV20-1; j_call: TRBJ1-3
cdr3_aa: ASSQVWQRRGSYEQY; v_call: TRBV4-1; j_call: TRBJ2-7
cdr3_aa: ASSFAGGLDTQY; v_call: TRBV7-6; j_call: TRBJ2-3
cdr3_aa: ASSQEFSASGGDTQY; v_call: TRBV4-3; j_call: TRBJ2-3
cdr3_aa: ASSLAGQGALGIQY; v_call: TRBV5-1; j_call: TRBJ2-4
cdr3_aa: ASTYGGGQGYGEQY; v_call: TRBV27; j_call: TRBJ2-7
cdr3_aa: ASTQRQHHQPQH; v_call: TRBV5-8; j_call: TRBJ1-5
cdr3_aa: ASKFGDF; v_call: TRBV12-3/TRBV12-4; j_call: TRBJ2-1
cdr3_aa: AISVLAGGLPPWF; v_call: TRBV10-3; j_call: TRBJ2-1
cdr3_aa: ASSPQGAGGYT; v_call: TRBV28; j_call: TRBJ1-2
cdr3_aa: ASSRDGGTTQY; v_call: TRBV7-6; j_call: TRBJ2-3
cdr3_aa: ASRQGAGELF; v_call: TRBV7-6; j_call: TRBJ2-2
cdr3_aa: ASSREGLQETQY; v_call: TRBV7-9; j_call: TRBJ2-5
cdr3_aa: ASSWREPF; v_call: TRBV19; j_call: TRBJ1-1
cdr3_aa: AMSASGLASNEQF; v_call: TRBV5-4; j_call: TRBJ2-1
cdr3_aa: ASSSWTGSGELF; v_call: TRBV11-2; j_call: TRBJ2-2
cdr3_aa: ASTTGQGLDNEQF; v_call: TRBV12-3/TRBV12-4; j_call: TRBJ2-1
cdr3_aa: ASSHRRGMFEQY; v_call: TRBV7-8; j_call: TRBJ2-7
cdr3_aa: ATSRWGTDNYGYT; v_call: TRBV15; j_call: TRBJ1-2
cdr3_aa: ASRITGTDEQF; v_call: TRBV5-4; j_call: TRBJ2-1
cdr3_aa: ASSREGRAGYNEQF; v_call: TRBV7-6; j_call: TRBJ2-1
cdr3_aa: ASSLGTMNTEAF; v_call: TRBV7-2; j_call: TRBJ1-1
cdr3_aa: SARDGLGGSHEQY; v_call: TRBV20-1; j_call: TRBJ2-7
cdr3_aa: ASVGPQETQY; v_call: TRBV18; j_call: TRBJ2-5
cdr3_aa: ASSLGDFSTDTQY; v_call: TRBV11-2; j_call: TRBJ2-3
cdr3_aa: ASSLDGAGGSDTQY; v_call: TRBV5-1; j_call: TRBJ2-3
cdr3_aa: ASSQDRLGLAYEQY; v_call: TRBV4-3; j_call: TRBJ2-7
cdr3_aa: ASSGLAVFYEQY; v_call: TRBV6-2/TRBV6-3; j_call: TRBJ2-7
cdr3_aa: SATRLEGTETQY; v_call: TRBV20-1; j_call: TRBJ2-5